These 8 T cell receptor beta chains originate from one sample sequenced in a study of blood T cell repertoires in COVID-19. Assay used: immunoSEQ multiplex PCR; TCRdb lists only in-frame clones, some missing. The repertoire holds about 270,000 clones, with approximately 77% as singletons. The sequenced sample consisted of peripheral blood. The receptors shown here come from a woman younger than 30 with acute or convalescent COVID-19.

The genes are TRBV1 and TRBJ2-7; the table calls TRBD2, which could not be checked here. TRBV1 is a recognized pseudogene. This CDR3 region has 16 residues. The CDR3 sequence: CTSSRWRPSPYYEQYF. CDR3 nucleotide sequence: TGCACCAGCAGCCGATGGAGGCCCTCCCCATACTACGAGCAGTACTTC.

V is TRBV9 and J is TRBJ1-1; D unresolved. CDR3 size: 14 residues. V dropped 0 bases and J dropped 7 bases, with 13 bases sitting between them. Looked up from germline, CDR1 is SGDLS and CDR2 is YYNGEE. DNA of the CDR3: TGTGCCAGCAGCGTAGGGGCGAGCTACCATGAAGCTTTCTTT. It translates to CASSVGASYHEAFF.

The rearrangement links TRBV7-8 to TRBJ2-1; 8 nucleotides match TRBD2. J gave up 8 bases and V 5 bases, and 8 bases lay outside the gene matches. The CDR3 totals 14 residues. Germline V gene data show CDR1 as SGHVS and CDR2 as FQNEAQ. The DNA for the CDR3 is TGTGCCAGCAGCCCACGGACTAGCTCTCATGAGCAGTTCTTC. Encoded protein: CASSPRTSSHEQFF.

The chain joins TRBV15 to TRBJ2-1; 7 nucleotides match TRBD2. The germline CDR1 and CDR2 sequences are LNHNV and YYDKDF (reference sequence). V shed 0 bases, J shed 8 bases, and the junction held 22 bases outside the gene matches. The CDR3 totals 20 residues. DNA of the CDR3: TGTGCCACCAGCAGAGATTGGTCAGTTACTTTGGCGGGAGTATCCTATGAGCAGTTCTTC. It yields the protein CATSRDWSVTLAGVSYEQFF.

The chain links TRBV24-1 to TRBJ2-1; the match to TRBD2 covers 12 bases. V was clipped by 1 base and J by 7 bases; unmatched bases: 1. The CDR3 is made up of 15 amino acids. Germline CDR1 and CDR2: KGHDR and SFDVKD. The DNA for the CDR3 is TGTGCCACCAGTGATTTTACTAGCGGGAGGAATGAGCAGTTCTTC. Amino acid sequence: CATSDFTSGRNEQFF.

The genes are TRBV19 and TRBJ1-3, with D possibly TRBD1 on 5 matching bases. The CDR3 spans 15 residues. Germline V CDR1 and CDR2: LNHDA, SQIVND (reference sequence). V was clipped by 4 bases and J by 3 bases, with 13 bases between them. The CDR3 here is CASSTQVFIGNTIYF. Here the CDR3 DNA reads TGTGCCAGTAGTACACAGGTTTTTATTGGAAACACCATATATTTT. The variable domain in full, with the rest retrieved from reference TRBV19 and TRBJ1-3, is DGGITQSPKYLFRKEGQNVTLSCEQNLNHDAMYWYRQDPGQGLRLIYYSQIVNDFQKGDIAEGYSVSREKKESFPLTVTSAQKNPTAFYLCASSTQVFIGNTIYFGEGSWLTVV.

The chain is built from TRBV4-3 and TRBJ1-2, with a tentative D call TRBD1 (5 bases). The CDR3 extends over 15 amino acids. The V gene's germline CDR1 is LGHNA and CDR2 YSLEER. The V end was cut by 1 base, the J end by 0 bases, with 9 bases between. CDR3 sequence (DNA): TGCGCCAGCAGCCAAGGCGGGACGGCTAACTATGGCTACACCTTC. Protein: CASSQGGTANYGYTF.

J is TRBJ1-1 and V is TRBV4-2, with 11 bases that match TRBD1. The CDR3 is 18 amino acids. V lost 2 bases to trimming and J lost 4 bases; unmatched junction nucleotides: 12. Germline values: CDR1 LGHNA, CDR2 YNFKEQ. CDR3 region: CASSQLTLGQGVSTEAFF. In DNA form, the CDR3 reads TGTGCCAGCAGCCAACTTACCCTGGGACAGGGGGTGTCCACTGAAGCTTTCTTT.